These 29 T cell receptor beta chains were sequenced from one sample in a study of cytotoxic CD8 clonotypes in ibrutinib-treated CLL (dated by TCRdb to 2020 to 2022). The time point label of this sample denotes: progressive disease on ibrutinib. The library was obtained by the immunoSEQ multiplex PCR assay. The immuneACCESS repertoire file appears here via TCRdb, limited to in-frame rearrangements. These files lack a portion of the clones; in checked studies, under half of the deficit traces to unresolved V genes, and the cause of the others is not known. Across this sample there are about 39,000 clones, with roughly two thirds seen only once. The ten top clones hold 5.5% to 7% of the sample. The sequencing here drew on PBMCs, taken at disease progression, from a patient treated with ibrutinib. These receptors were obtained from a human donor with chronic lymphocytic leukemia.

V is TRBV30 and J is TRBJ1-2; 7 nucleotides agree with TRBD1. This CDR3 is built from 14 residues. Germline V gene data show CDR1 as GTSNPN and CDR2 as SVGIG (reference sequence). The ends lost 2 bases at V and 4 bases at J; junction bases unmatched: 7. DNA of the CDR3: TGTGCCTGGAGTACGGTAGGGGGCGGCTATGGCTACACCTTC. This gives the protein CAWSTVGGGYGYTF.

The chain carries TRBV27 and TRBJ2-3; TRBD2 aligns across 9 bases. CDR1 and CDR2 from the germline V gene are MNHEY and SMNVEV (reference sequence). The CDR3 spans 17 residues. V trimming: 0 bases; J trimming: 1 base; junction bases outside the gene matches: 5. The CDR3 loop reads CASSLSVAGVRTDTQYF. CDR3 nucleotides: TGTGCCAGCAGTTTATCGGTAGCGGGAGTACGCACAGATACGCAGTATTTT.

The rearrangement links TRBV27 to TRBJ1-1, with TRBD1 as a possible D gene (6 bases). CDR1 MNHEY and CDR2 SMNVEV come from the germline V gene (reference sequence). The CDR3 runs 14 residues. Trimming cost V 2 bases and J 6 bases, with 13 bases left between them. The CDR3 sequence is CASSLRGGGAEAFF. CDR3 nucleotides: TGTGCCAGCAGTTTACGGGGAGGGGGGGCTGAAGCTTTCTTT.

In its sample, this clone was seen once. The rearrangement joins TRBV4-3 to TRBJ2-1; TRBD2 might be the D (6 bases). The CDR3 loop spans 16 amino acids. The V end lost 0 bases, the J end lost 2 bases, and 11 bases lay between the germline ends. Germline CDR1 is LGHNA and CDR2 is YSLEER. The CDR3 loop reads CASSQEAGFAYNEQFF. CDR3 coding DNA: TGCGCCAGCAGCCAAGAGGCGGGATTCGCCTACAATGAGCAGTTCTTC.

By share of the sample, this clone is medium-sized (0.01 to 0.1%). V gene TRBV18 combines with J gene TRBJ2-7; perhaps D is TRBD1 or TRBD2 (6 bases each). V lost 5 bases and J lost 4, with 18 bases in between. The V gene's germline CDR1 is KGHSH and CDR2 LQKENI. This CDR3 region has 15 residues. This CDR3 is CASSKPDLGGYEQYF. CDR3 DNA sequence: TGTGCCAGCTCAAAACCAGATTTAGGGGGGTACGAGCAGTACTTC.

This clone was observed a few times. The chain's CDR3 is CAISEGDRAKQYF. In DNA, the CDR3 is TGTGCCATCAGTGAGGGAGACAGGGCCAAGCAGTACTTC. The chain couples TRBV10-3 to TRBJ2-7; 7 bases fit TRBD1. The V gene's germline CDR1 is ENHRY and CDR2 SYGVKD. The CDR3 is 13 amino acids. The junction had 6 bases not matched to a gene; V was cut back by 2 bases and J by 8 bases.

The chain has TRBV4-2 and TRBJ2-7; D unclear. Germline V lookup: CDR1 LGHNA, CDR2 YNFKEQ. The CDR3 is made up of 14 amino acids. V was trimmed by 1 base and J by 0 bases, leaving 7 bases between them. In nucleotides, the CDR3 is TGTGCCAGCAGCCAAGGTACAGACTCCTACGAGCAGTACTTC. Translated, it gives CASSQGTDSYEQYF.

V is TRBV25-1 and J is TRBJ1-4; D is undetermined. This CDR3 is built from 11 residues. Trimming stripped 8 bases from V and 8 bases from J, with 9 bases between. Germline V gives CDR1 MGHDK, CDR2 SYGVNS. Here the CDR3 DNA reads TGTGCCAGCCGATCGGTGGAAAAACTGTTTTTT. Amino acid sequence: CASRSVEKLFF.

The rearrangement links TRBV7-8 to TRBJ2-6; 8 nucleotides line up with TRBD1. The CDR3 is 18 residues long. V lost 5 bases to trimming and J lost 0 bases; unmatched junction nucleotides: 9. Germline V lookup: CDR1 SGHVS, CDR2 FQNEAQ. This CDR3 is CASSRDRFPGSGANVLTF. In DNA form, the CDR3 reads TGTGCCAGCAGCCGGGACAGGTTCCCCGGCTCTGGGGCCAACGTCCTGACTTTC.

This chain connects TRBV2 to TRBJ1-3, with 7 bases fitting TRBD1. The CDR3 is 15 residues long. Germline values: CDR1 SNHLY, CDR2 FYNNEI. V was pared by 4 bases and J by 0 bases, with 3 bases of the junction left unmatched. CDR3 residues: CASSVGQLSGNTIYF. The CDR3 coding sequence is TGTGCCAGCAGTGTGGGACAGCTCTCTGGAAACACCATATATTTT.

The J gene is TRBJ2-5, the V gene TRBV19; D not certain. The germline CDR1 and CDR2 sequences are LNHDA and SQIVND (reference sequence). The CDR3 extends over 12 amino acids. Trimming shortened V by 5 bases and J by 4 bases, and 8 bases separated the two germline ends. CDR3 sequence: CASSYGVETQYF. CDR3 nucleotide sequence: TGTGCCAGTAGTTACGGCGTAGAGACCCAGTACTTC.

The chain has TRBV28 and TRBJ1-1; no reliable D call. This CDR3 comprises 13 residues. Germline values: CDR1 MDHEN, CDR2 SYDVKM. Trimming cost V 3 bases and J 5 bases, with 10 bases left between them. The CDR3 spells CASSLSARTEAFF. Here the CDR3 DNA reads TGTGCCAGCAGTTTGTCGGCGAGAACTGAAGCTTTCTTT. Complete variable domain (other parts from reference TRBV28 and TRBJ1-1): DVKVTQSSRYLVKRTGEKVFLECVQDMDHENMFWYRQDPGLGLRLIYFSYDVKMKEKGDIPEGYSVSREKKERFSLILESASTNQTSMYLCASSLSARTEAFFGQGTRLTVV.

To note about this clone: The germline gene is not matched at one end of the junction; a read error may be the cause. The rearrangement links TRBV28 to TRBJ2-7, with a tentative D call TRBD2 (5 bases). CDR3 length equals 12 residues. Germline assignment: CDR1 MDHEN and CDR2 SYDVKM. The CDR3 nucleotides read TGTGCCAGCAGTTTATTTGGAGGTACAAGAAACTTC. This translates into CASSLFGGTRNF.

The rearrangement links TRBV19 to TRBJ2-5; 11 nucleotides line up with TRBD2. The germline CDR1 and CDR2 sequences are LNHDA and SQIVND (reference sequence). Unmatched junction bases numbered 2, after V lost 1 base and J lost 4 bases. This CDR3 contains 15 residues. This CDR3 reads CASSIGTSGPETQYF. CDR3 bases: TGTGCCAGTAGTATAGGGACTAGCGGGCCAGAGACCCAGTACTTC.

This clone came up a few times. The V and J genes are TRBV9 and TRBJ2-2; D remains ambiguous. Germline loops: CDR1 SGDLS, CDR2 YYNGEE. Trimming took off 5 bases at V and 6 bases at J, with 8 bases between the two ends. CDR3 length equals 12 residues. The CDR3 DNA reads TGTGCCAGCAGAAGGGCTTCCGGGGAGCTGTTTTTT. Translation gives CASRRASGELFF.

The V call is TRBV5-4, the J call TRBJ2-5, with 8 bases identical to TRBD2. The CDR3 runs to 14 residues. V lost 5 bases, J lost 4 bases, and 7 bases stayed unmatched. Germline V gives CDR1 SGHNT, CDR2 YYREEE (reference sequence). CDR3 amino acids: CASRSGGTRETQYF. The CDR3 bases are TGTGCCAGCAGAAGCGGGGGCACTAGAGAGACCCAGTACTTC.

This clone came up a few times. The chain carries TRBV5-1 and TRBJ2-7; TRBD2 aligns across 8 bases. This CDR3 has 15 residues. V lost 0 bases and J lost 0; bases outside the gene matches: 2. CDR1 is SGHRS and CDR2 is YFSETQ in the germline V gene. The CDR3: CASSLALAASYEQYF. DNA of the CDR3: TGCGCCAGCAGCTTGGCACTAGCGGCCTCCTACGAGCAGTACTTC.

This clone was counted only a few times. The J gene is TRBJ1-2, the V gene TRBV27, with D perhaps TRBD1 (5 bases). CDR1 is MNHEY, CDR2 SMNVEV, per germline (reference sequence). The germline V and J ends were trimmed by 6 bases and 8 bases, with 19 bases remaining between them. The CDR3 consists of 14 residues. Written as DNA, the CDR3 is TGTGCCAGCAGCCCCCGGACACACCAGTGGGGCTACACCTTC. It is translated as CASSPRTHQWGYTF.

The gene calls are TRBV5-8 and TRBJ2-5; no reliable D call. V was shortened by 0 bases and J by 0 bases, with 6 bases between the two germline ends. Germline CDR1 is SGHTS and CDR2 is YDEGEE. The CDR3 is 14 residues long. The CDR3 spells CASSLGRNQETQYF. CDR3 bases: TGTGCCAGCAGCTTGGGTCGGAACCAAGAGACCCAGTACTTC.

The rearrangement joins TRBV28 to TRBJ2-1; D is ambiguous. V was cut by 7 bases and J by 3 bases, with 16 bases left in between. CDR3 size: 15 residues. Germline V gene data show CDR1 as MDHEN and CDR2 as SYDVKM. CDR3 in amino acids: CASNHQGHGYNEQFF. In DNA form, the CDR3 reads TGTGCCAGCAACCACCAAGGGCACGGCTACAATGAGCAGTTCTTC.

This clone was seen once. The V call is TRBV11-2, the J call TRBJ2-1; TRBD2 agrees at 14 bases. The V gene end was trimmed by 5 bases and the J gene end by 3 bases; junction bases not matched to a gene: 12. Germline V gene lookup returns CDR1 SGHAT and CDR2 FQNNGV. This CDR3 region has 19 residues. The DNA of the CDR3 is TGTGCCAGCAGCCCGGACCCGGGACTAGCGGGAGCCATCTACAATGAGCAGTTCTTC. It is translated as CASSPDPGLAGAIYNEQFF.

This clone showed up just a few times. The V and J genes are TRBV19 and TRBJ1-2, with a weak D call TRBD1 (5 bases). Deletions cut 2 bases from V and 6 bases from J, with 13 bases between. CDR1 LNHDA and CDR2 SQIVND come from the germline V gene (reference sequence). This CDR3 is 14 amino acids long. The CDR3 DNA reads as TGTGCCAGTAGTATACACCGGGACGAAGATGGCTACACCTTC. Translating gives CASSIHRDEDGYTF.

The gene calls are TRBV10-2 and TRBJ2-1, with 7 bases matching TRBD2. V was pared by 3 bases and J by 3 bases, with 5 bases of the junction left unmatched. Germline lookup yields CDR1 WSHSY and CDR2 SAAADI. The CDR3 loop spans 15 amino acids. The CDR3 region has the DNA TGCGCCAGCAGTGAAGGAGCGGGATACTACAATGAGCAGTTCTTC. Protein: CASSEGAGYYNEQFF.

This clone was detected a few times. This chain uses TRBV13 with TRBJ2-7; 9 nucleotides align to TRBD1. Germline assignment: CDR1 PRHDT and CDR2 FYEKMQ (reference sequence). V shed 5 bases and J 5 bases; nucleotides not matched to a gene: 7. The CDR3 length is 14 residues. CDR3 sequence reads: CASSPGTGRDEQYF. DNA for the CDR3: TGTGCCAGCAGCCCCGGGACAGGGAGAGACGAGCAGTACTTC.

This clone came up once. J is TRBJ2-1 and V is TRBV6-6, with D possibly TRBD2 on 6 matching bases. Germline CDR1 and CDR2: MNHNY and SVGAGI (reference sequence). The CDR3 contains 16 residues. Deletions cut 2 bases from V and 4 bases from J, with 15 bases between. The CDR3: CASSYAPERVYNEQFF. The CDR3 nucleotides read TGTGCCAGCAGTTACGCCCCTGAGCGGGTATACAATGAGCAGTTCTTC.

This sequence joins TRBV7-9 and TRBJ2-5, with D maybe TRBD2 (6 bases). The V and J ends lost 3 bases and 2 bases respectively, with 13 bases between them. The CDR3 is 15 residues long. The germline V gene encodes CDR1 SEHNR and CDR2 FQNEAQ (reference sequence). CDR3 sequence: CASSLTWGDQETQYF. CDR3 coding DNA: TGTGCCAGCAGCTTGACCTGGGGGGATCAAGAGACCCAGTACTTC.

A few counts support this clone. The chain is built from TRBV2 and TRBJ1-5; no reliable D call. Deletions cut 6 bases from V and 10 bases from J, with 16 bases between. The CDR3 is made up of 13 amino acids. Germline CDR1 SNHLY, CDR2 FYNNEI. CDR3 in amino acids: CASRAELIGPQHF. CDR3 in DNA: TGTGCCAGCAGGGCGGAGCTTATTGGACCCCAGCATTTT.

V and J are TRBV15 and TRBJ2-1; the match to TRBD2 covers 14 bases. The CDR3 has 15 amino acids. Germline trimming cut 5 bases from V and 12 bases from J; bases unmatched to any gene: 9. Per germline, CDR1 LNHNV and CDR2 YYDKDF (reference sequence). Here the CDR3 DNA reads TGTGCCACCAGCCCCAGACTAGCGGGAGGGCCCGTGCAGTTCTTC. Translating gives CATSPRLAGGPVQFF.

CDR3 in amino acids: CASESNTYNEQFF. CDR3 nucleotides: TGTGCCAGCGAATCTAACACCTACAATGAGCAGTTCTTC. This chain uses TRBV2 with TRBJ2-1, with no clear D. CDR1 and CDR2 (germline): SNHLY, FYNNEI. With 8 bases removed from V and 2 bases from J, the gap between germline ends came to 10 bases. This CDR3 is built from 13 residues.